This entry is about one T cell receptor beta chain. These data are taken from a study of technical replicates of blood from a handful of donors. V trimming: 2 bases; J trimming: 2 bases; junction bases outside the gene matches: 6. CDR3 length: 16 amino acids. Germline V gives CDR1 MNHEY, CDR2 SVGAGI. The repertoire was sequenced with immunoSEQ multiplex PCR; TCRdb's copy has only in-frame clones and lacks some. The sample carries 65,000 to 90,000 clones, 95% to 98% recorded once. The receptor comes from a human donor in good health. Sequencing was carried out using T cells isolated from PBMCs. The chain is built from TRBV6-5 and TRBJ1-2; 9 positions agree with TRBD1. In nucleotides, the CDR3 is TGTGCCAGCAGTTACACCCCCGGGACAGGGAACTATGGCTACACCTTC. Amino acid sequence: CASSYTPGTGNYGYTF.